The present TCR beta chain was sequenced within a study of shared clonotypes between healthy human individuals. Overall study results and limits: Clonotypes shared by all four donors outscored non-shared clonotypes in generation probability.

Turning to this clone: Its antigen is undetermined.

The CDR3 loop spans 15 amino acids. Germline V gene sequence: CDR1 SGHRS, CDR2 YFSETQ. Trimming cost V 4 bases and J 4 bases, with 16 bases left between them. Deep was the level used in running the assay. TCRdb's copy holds only in-frame clones and misses some; the assay was immunoSEQ multiplex PCR. The table lists 2 million to 2.5 million clones, approximately 95% of them singletons. The sequence was collected from a young man in good health. Some clones in this sample may be carry-over from other donors' samples. The chain combines TRBV5-1 with TRBJ2-3; D is perhaps TRBD1 or TRBD2 (5 bases each). Specimen: naive CD4+ T cells from PBMCs. Specified subset: CD45RA+ positively selected. The CDR3 sequence is CASSLGPQGPDTQYF. CDR3 sequence (DNA): TGCGCCAGCAGCCTGGGCCCCCAGGGACCAGATACGCAGTATTTT. The variable domain in full, completed from reference TRBV5-1 and TRBJ2-3, reads KAGVTQTPRYLIKTRGQQVTLSCSPISGHRSVSWYQQTPGQGLQFLFEYFSETQRNKGNFPGRFSGRQFSNSRSEMNVSTLELGDSALYLCASSLGPQGPDTQYFGPGTRLTVL.